The rows below give T cell receptor beta chains drawn from one sample of a study of metastatic and nonmetastatic thyroid tumors. TCRdb re-analyzed the PCR reads through MiXCR. The sample lists roughly 17,000 clones, about 32% seen once, with 20% to 25% in the top ten. Sequenced material: tumor tissue. Receptors were obtained from a male donor with papillary thyroid cancer or a benign thyroid nodule (not recorded which). Some clones in this sample may be carry-over from other donors' samples. Both conserved end residues are part of each CDR3. A D gene is named only where the DNA matches it firmly. Clone size is stated in some rows and not others, as once, few, many or a class when expanded.

clone_size: medium-sized
d_call: -
j_call: TRBJ1-5
v_call: TRBV5-1
cdr3_nt: TGCGCCAGCAGCTTCGGGGGGCTGAGCAATCAGCCCCAGCATTTT
cdr3_aa: CASSFGGLSNQPQHF

clone_size: -
d_call: -
j_call: TRBJ2-1
v_call: TRBV6-1
cdr3_nt: TGTGCCAGCAGTGAATGGGCTAGCGGACAGTTTGAGCAGTTCTTC
cdr3_aa: CASSEWASGQFEQFF

clone_size: medium-sized
d_call: TRBD2
j_call: TRBJ2-7
v_call: TRBV27
cdr3_nt: TGTGCCAGCAGTTTATCCCGTGGGGGGGGCTACGAGCAGTACTTC
cdr3_aa: CASSLSRGGGYEQYF

clone_size: few
d_call: -
j_call: TRBJ2-7
v_call: TRBV9
cdr3_nt: TGTGCCAGCAGCGTACAAGCAGGACTGCCGAACTCCTACGAGCAGTACTTC
cdr3_aa: CASSVQAGLPNSYEQYF

clone_size: many
d_call: -
j_call: TRBJ2-3
v_call: TRBV14
cdr3_nt: TGTGCCAGCAGCCAAGCTAGCGCGTACACAGATACGCAGTATTTT
cdr3_aa: CASSQASAYTDTQYF

clone_size: -
d_call: -
j_call: TRBJ2-1
v_call: TRBV18
cdr3_nt: TGTGCCAGCTCACCCAACGAGGGAGGCCCTACCCTCTTCTTC
cdr3_aa: CASSPNEGGPTLFF

clone_size: few
d_call: TRBD2
j_call: TRBJ2-7
v_call: TRBV7-2
cdr3_nt: TGTGCCAGCAGCTTAGCGGCAGGGACTACCTACGAGCAGTACTTC
cdr3_aa: CASSLAAGTTYEQYF

clone_size: few
d_call: TRBD2
j_call: TRBJ2-1
v_call: TRBV12-3/TRBV12-4
cdr3_nt: TGTGCCAGCAGTTTTTCCACTAGCGGGAGGCCAGGTGAGCAGTTCTTC
cdr3_aa: CASSFSTSGRPGEQFF

clone_size: medium-sized
d_call: -
j_call: TRBJ1-5
v_call: TRBV2
cdr3_nt: TGTGCCAGCAGAGGACAAGGCAATCAGCCCCAGCATTTT
cdr3_aa: CASRGQGNQPQHF

clone_size: medium-sized
d_call: -
j_call: TRBJ1-2
v_call: TRBV24-1
cdr3_nt: TGTGCCACCAGTGAAGGGGTACATGGCTACACCTTC
cdr3_aa: CATSEGVHGYTF

clone_size: once
d_call: TRBD2
j_call: TRBJ2-3
v_call: TRBV20-1
cdr3_nt: TGCAGTGCTGTGGGCGGGAGCACAGCAGATACGCAGTATTTT
cdr3_aa: CSAVGGSTADTQYF

clone_size: many
d_call: -
j_call: TRBJ2-1
v_call: TRBV11-3
cdr3_nt: TGTGCCAGCACGCGCGAACAGGCGGAGGAGGAGCAGTTCTTC
cdr3_aa: CASTREQAEEEQFF

clone_size: -
d_call: -
j_call: TRBJ2-5
v_call: TRBV11-3
cdr3_nt: TGTGCCTGCAGCTTAGCTCCTGTCCAAGAGACCCAGTACTTC
cdr3_aa: CACSLAPVQETQYF

clone_size: -
d_call: -
j_call: TRBJ1-1
v_call: TRBV7-2
cdr3_nt: TGTGCCAGCAGCTACCAGCCGGGGCTGAACACTGAAGCTTTCTTT
cdr3_aa: CASSYQPGLNTEAFF

clone_size: -
d_call: TRBD1
j_call: TRBJ2-7
v_call: TRBV4-2
cdr3_nt: TGTGCCAGCAGCCAAGAGGACAGGCAGCAGTACTTC
cdr3_aa: CASSQEDRQQYF

clone_size: -
d_call: -
j_call: TRBJ2-1
v_call: TRBV5-1
cdr3_nt: TGCGCCAGCGGCCCAGGGGACACCTACAATGAGCAGTTCTTC
cdr3_aa: CASGPGDTYNEQFF

clone_size: -
d_call: TRBD1
j_call: TRBJ1-5
v_call: TRBV20-1
cdr3_nt: TGCAGTGCTAGGACGGGGGACAGGGGAAATCAGCCCCAGCATTTT
cdr3_aa: CSARTGDRGNQPQHF

clone_size: -
d_call: -
j_call: TRBJ1-2
v_call: TRBV6-1
cdr3_nt: TGTGCCAGCAGAGCCGCACCCCATGGCTACACCTTC
cdr3_aa: CASRAAPHGYTF

clone_size: medium-sized
d_call: TRBD1
j_call: TRBJ2-3
v_call: TRBV27
cdr3_nt: TGTGCCAGCAGTTTAGGGAGCCGCGCAGGGGGTACGCAGTATTTT
cdr3_aa: CASSLGSRAGGTQYF

clone_size: many
d_call: -
j_call: TRBJ2-5
v_call: TRBV14
cdr3_nt: TGTGCCAGCAGCCAAGATCGAAAGACCCAGTACTTC
cdr3_aa: CASSQDRKTQYF

clone_size: -
d_call: TRBD2
j_call: TRBJ2-3
v_call: TRBV20-1
cdr3_nt: TGCAGTGCTAGACTGCCTAGCGGTGATACGCAGTATTTT
cdr3_aa: CSARLPSGDTQYF

clone_size: -
d_call: -
j_call: TRBJ2-3
v_call: TRBV27
cdr3_nt: TGTGCCAGCAGTCTCTCCCGAAGACTAGATAGTGGTGCAGATACGCAGTATTTT
cdr3_aa: CASSLSRRLDSGADTQYF